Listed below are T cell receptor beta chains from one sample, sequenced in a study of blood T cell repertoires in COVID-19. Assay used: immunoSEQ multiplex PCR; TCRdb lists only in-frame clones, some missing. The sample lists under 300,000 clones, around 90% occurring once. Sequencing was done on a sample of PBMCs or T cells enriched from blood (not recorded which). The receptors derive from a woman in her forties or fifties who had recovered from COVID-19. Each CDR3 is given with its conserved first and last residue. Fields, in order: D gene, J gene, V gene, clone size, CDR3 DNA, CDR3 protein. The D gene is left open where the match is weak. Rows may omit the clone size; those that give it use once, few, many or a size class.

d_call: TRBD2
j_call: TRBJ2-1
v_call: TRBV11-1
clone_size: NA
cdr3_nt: TGTGCCAGCACATTACTAGCGGGAGGCCATGAGCAGTTCTTC
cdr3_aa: CASTLLAGGHEQFF

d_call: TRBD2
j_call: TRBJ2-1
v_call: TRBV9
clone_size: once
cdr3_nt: TGTGCCAGCAGCGTAAGGGCTAGCGGGAGAGGCGCTGAGCAGTTCTTC
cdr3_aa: CASSVRASGRGAEQFF

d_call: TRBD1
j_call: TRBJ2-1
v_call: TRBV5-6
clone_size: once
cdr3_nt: TGTGCCAGCAGCTTGTCAGGGGGCGTCAGTTTCGAGCAGTTCTTC
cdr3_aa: CASSLSGGVSFEQFF

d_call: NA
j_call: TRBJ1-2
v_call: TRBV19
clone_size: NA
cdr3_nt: TGTGCCAGTAGTATAGGCGGCAGCAACTATGGCTACACCTTC
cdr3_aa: CASSIGGSNYGYTF

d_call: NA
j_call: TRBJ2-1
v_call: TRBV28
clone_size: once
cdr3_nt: TGTGCCAGCAGACAAGTCTTTGAGCAGTTCTTC
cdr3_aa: CASRQVFEQFF

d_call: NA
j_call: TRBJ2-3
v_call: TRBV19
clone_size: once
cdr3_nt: TGTGCCAGTAGTGCTCGGAGGGGTACAGATACGCAGTATTTT
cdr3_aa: CASSARRGTDTQYF

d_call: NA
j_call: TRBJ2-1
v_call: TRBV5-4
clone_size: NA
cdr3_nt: TGTGCCAGCAGCTTGGCGGGTTATTGGCCAAATGAGCAGTTCTTC
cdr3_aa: CASSLAGYWPNEQFF

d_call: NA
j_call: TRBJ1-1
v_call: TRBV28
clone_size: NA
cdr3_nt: TGTGCCAGCAGTTTACCTGGGAGGGCTGAAGCTTTCTTT
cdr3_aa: CASSLPGRAEAFF

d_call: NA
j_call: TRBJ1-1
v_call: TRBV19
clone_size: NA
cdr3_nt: TGTGCCAGTAGTACCAGGGGTTCAGCTTTCTTT
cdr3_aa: CASSTRGSAFF

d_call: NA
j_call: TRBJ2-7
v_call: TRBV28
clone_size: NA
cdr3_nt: TGTGCCAGCAGTGAAGTGAGGCAGGGTCCCAACGAGCAGTACTTC
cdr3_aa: CASSEVRQGPNEQYF

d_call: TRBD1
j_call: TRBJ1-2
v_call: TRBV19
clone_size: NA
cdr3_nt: TGTGCCAGTAGTAAGGACAGGGGAGGAAGCTATGGCTACACCTTC
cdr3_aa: CASSKDRGGSYGYTF

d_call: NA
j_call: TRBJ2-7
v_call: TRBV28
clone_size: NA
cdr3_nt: TGTGCCAGCACTTCTCTTTCCGAGCAGTACTTC
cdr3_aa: CASTSLSEQYF

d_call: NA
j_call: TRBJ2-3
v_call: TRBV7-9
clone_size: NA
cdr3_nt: TGTGCCAGCAGTTACAGTATTAGCACAGATACGCAGTATTTT
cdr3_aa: CASSYSISTDTQYF

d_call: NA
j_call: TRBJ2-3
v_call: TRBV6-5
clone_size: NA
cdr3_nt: TGTGCCACAATGGACTATCGACTGGGGAATACGCAGTATTTT
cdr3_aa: CATMDYRLGNTQYF

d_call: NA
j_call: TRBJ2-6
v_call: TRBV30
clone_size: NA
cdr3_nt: TGTGCCTGGAGTGGCGTGTCTGGGGCCAACGTCCTGACTTTC
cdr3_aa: CAWSGVSGANVLTF

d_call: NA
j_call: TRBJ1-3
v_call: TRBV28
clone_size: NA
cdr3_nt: TGTGCCAGCAGTTCGGCCTCTCACAGGATCTCTGGAAACACCATATATTTT
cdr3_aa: CASSSASHRISGNTIYF

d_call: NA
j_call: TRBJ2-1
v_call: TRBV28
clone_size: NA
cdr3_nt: TGTGCCAGCAGTCCCCTGGAGGGAGGAATGTACAATGAGCAGTTCTTC
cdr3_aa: CASSPLEGGMYNEQFF

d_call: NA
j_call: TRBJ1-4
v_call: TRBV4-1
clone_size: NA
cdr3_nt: TGCGCCAGCAGCCCCCCCGCGCAAAAACTGTTTTTT
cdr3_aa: CASSPPAQKLFF

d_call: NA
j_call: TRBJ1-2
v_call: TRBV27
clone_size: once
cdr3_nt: TGTGCCAGCAGTTTAAGTAGGGGAAGTGGCTACACCTTC
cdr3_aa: CASSLSRGSGYTF

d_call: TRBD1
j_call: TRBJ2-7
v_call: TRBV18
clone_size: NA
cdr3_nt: TGTGCCAGCTCACGGGAAGGACAGGCCTACGAGCAGTACTTC
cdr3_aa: CASSREGQAYEQYF

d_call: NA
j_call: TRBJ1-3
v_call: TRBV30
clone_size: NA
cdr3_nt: TGTGCCTGGAACCGGGGATCAGGAAACACCATATATTTT
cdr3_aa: CAWNRGSGNTIYF

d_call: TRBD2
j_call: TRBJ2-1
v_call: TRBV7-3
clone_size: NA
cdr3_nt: TGTGCCAGCAGCACACTAGCGGGGGACAATGAGCAGTTCTTC
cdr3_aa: CASSTLAGDNEQFF

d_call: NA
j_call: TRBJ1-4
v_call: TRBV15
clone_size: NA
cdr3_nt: TGTGCCACCAGCAGAGGGGGGGAGGACGACAATGAAAAACTGTTTTTT
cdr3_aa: CATSRGGEDDNEKLFF

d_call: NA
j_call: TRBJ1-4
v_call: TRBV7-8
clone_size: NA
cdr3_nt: TGTGCCAGCAGCTCCCGTTGGCCCGGAGCAACTAATGAAAAACTGTTTTTT
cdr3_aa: CASSSRWPGATNEKLFF

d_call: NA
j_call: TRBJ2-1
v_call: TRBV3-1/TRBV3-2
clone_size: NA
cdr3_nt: TGTGCCAGCAGCTCTATATACAATGAGCAGTTCTTC
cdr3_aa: CASSSIYNEQFF

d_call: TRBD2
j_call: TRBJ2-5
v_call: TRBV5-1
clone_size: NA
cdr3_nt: TGCGCCAGCAGCTTGGAGGGCGGGGCTAGCGGGAGCCAAGAGACCCAGTACTTC
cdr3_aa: CASSLEGGASGSQETQYF

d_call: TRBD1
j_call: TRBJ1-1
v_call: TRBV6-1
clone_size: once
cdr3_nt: TGTGCCAGCAGTGCCCTTCCGGGACAGGGTAATCATGGTGAAGCTTTCTTT
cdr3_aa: CASSALPGQGNHGEAFF

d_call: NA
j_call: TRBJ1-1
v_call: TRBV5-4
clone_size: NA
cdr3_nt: TGTGCCAGCAGCCAAGAGCTAGACAGGATGAACACTGAAGCTTTCTTT
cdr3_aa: CASSQELDRMNTEAFF

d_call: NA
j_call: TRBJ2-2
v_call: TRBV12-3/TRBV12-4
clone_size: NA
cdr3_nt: TGTGCCAGCAGTTCCTTCACCGGGGAGCTGTTTTTT
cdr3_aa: CASSSFTGELFF

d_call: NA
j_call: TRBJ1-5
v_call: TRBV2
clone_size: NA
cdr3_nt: TGTGCCAGCAGTGGAGGCGGGAAAAATCAGCCCCAGCATTTT
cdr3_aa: CASSGGGKNQPQHF

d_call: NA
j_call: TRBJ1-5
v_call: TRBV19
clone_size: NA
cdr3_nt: TGTGCCAGTACCCCCCACATGTCAAACACAGGGAGCAATCAGCCCCAGCATTTT
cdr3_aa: CASTPHMSNTGSNQPQHF

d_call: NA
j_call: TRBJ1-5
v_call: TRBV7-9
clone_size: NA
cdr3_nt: TGTGCCAGCAGCTTAGACCACGGTCAGCCCCAGCATTTT
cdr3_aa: CASSLDHGQPQHF

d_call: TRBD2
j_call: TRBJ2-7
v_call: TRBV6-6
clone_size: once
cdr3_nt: TGTGCCAGCAGTTACCCGACTAGCGGACCCTACGAGCAGTACTTC
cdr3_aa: CASSYPTSGPYEQYF

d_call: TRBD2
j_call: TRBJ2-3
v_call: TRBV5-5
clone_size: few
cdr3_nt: TGTGCCAGCAGCTTGGAGACTAGCCCATGGGATACGCAGTATTTT
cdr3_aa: CASSLETSPWDTQYF

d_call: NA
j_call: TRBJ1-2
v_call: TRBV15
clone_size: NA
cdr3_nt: TGTGCCACCAGCAGAGACAGGGACTATGGCTACACCTTC
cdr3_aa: CATSRDRDYGYTF

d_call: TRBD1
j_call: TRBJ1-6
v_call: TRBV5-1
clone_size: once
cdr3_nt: TGCGCCAGCAGCCATACAGGGGACTCACCCCTCCACTTT
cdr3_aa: CASSHTGDSPLHF

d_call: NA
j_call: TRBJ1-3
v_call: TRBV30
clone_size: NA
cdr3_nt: TGTGCCTGGAGTGCCGGCGGTGGAAACACCATATATTTT
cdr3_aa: CAWSAGGGNTIYF

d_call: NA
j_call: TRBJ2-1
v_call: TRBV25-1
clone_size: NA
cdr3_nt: TGTGCCAGCAGTGAATATCGGACAGCCTCCTACAATGAGCAGTTCTTC
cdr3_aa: CASSEYRTASYNEQFF

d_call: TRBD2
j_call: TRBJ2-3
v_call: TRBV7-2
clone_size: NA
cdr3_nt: TGTGCCAGCAGCGAAAGCGGGAGGGCCCGGACTCGAGATACGCAGTATTTT
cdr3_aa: CASSESGRARTRDTQYF

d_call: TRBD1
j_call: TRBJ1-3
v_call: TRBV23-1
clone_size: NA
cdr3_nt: TGCGCCAGCAGTCAATCTGGACAGGGAAGCGGAAACACCATATATTTT
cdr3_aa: CASSQSGQGSGNTIYF

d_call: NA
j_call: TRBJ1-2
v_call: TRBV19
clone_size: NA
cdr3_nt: TGTGCCAGCTCAACGGGGGGAATTAATTATGGCTACACCTTC
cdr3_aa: CASSTGGINYGYTF

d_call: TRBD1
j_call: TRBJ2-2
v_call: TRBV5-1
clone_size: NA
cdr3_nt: TGCGCCAGCAGCTCCGGGACAGGGAACACCGGGGAGCTGTTTTTT
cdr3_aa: CASSSGTGNTGELFF

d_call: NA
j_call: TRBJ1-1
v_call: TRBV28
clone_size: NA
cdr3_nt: TGTGCCAGCATCGAGGGGGGGGACACTGAAGCTTTCTTT
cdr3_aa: CASIEGGDTEAFF

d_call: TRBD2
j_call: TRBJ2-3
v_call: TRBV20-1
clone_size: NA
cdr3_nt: TGCAGTGCTAGTCCCGGGACTAGCAGATCAGATACGCAGTATTTT
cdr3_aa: CSASPGTSRSDTQYF

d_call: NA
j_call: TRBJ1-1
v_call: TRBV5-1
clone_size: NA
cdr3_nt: TGCGCCAGCAGCGGGGGAGGCACTGAAGCTTTCTTT
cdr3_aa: CASSGGGTEAFF

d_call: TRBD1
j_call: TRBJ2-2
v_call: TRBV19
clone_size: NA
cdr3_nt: TGTGCCAGTAGTATGAAGGGACAGGGGTTCACCGGGGAGCTGTTTTTT
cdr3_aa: CASSMKGQGFTGELFF

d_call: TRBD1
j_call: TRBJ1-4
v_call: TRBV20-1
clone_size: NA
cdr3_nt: TGCAGTGCTAGTCCCGGGACAGGGGCGACATATAATGAAAAACTGTTTTTT
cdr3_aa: CSASPGTGATYNEKLFF

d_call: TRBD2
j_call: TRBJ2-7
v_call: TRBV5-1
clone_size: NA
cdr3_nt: TGCGCCAGCAGCACGGGACTAGCGGGTGGTGAGCAGTACTTC
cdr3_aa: CASSTGLAGGEQYF

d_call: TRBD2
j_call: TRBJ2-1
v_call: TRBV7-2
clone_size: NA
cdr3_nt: TGTGCCAGCAGCAAGTCAGGGACTAGTATCAATGAGCAGTTCTTC
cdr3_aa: CASSKSGTSINEQFF

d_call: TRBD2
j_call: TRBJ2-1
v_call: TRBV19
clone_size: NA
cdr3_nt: TGTGCCAGTAGTATAGCCAGCGGGAGGCCCTACAATGAGCAGTTCTTC
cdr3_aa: CASSIASGRPYNEQFF

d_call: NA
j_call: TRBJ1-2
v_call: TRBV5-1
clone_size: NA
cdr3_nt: TGCGCCAGCAGCTCGACCGGAACAGGGCTCGGGGGCTACACCTTC
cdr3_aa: CASSSTGTGLGGYTF

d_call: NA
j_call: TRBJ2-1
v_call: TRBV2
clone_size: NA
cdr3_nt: TGTGCCAGCAGTGAATACCCCTCGTCTAGCGCTACCTACAATGAGCAGTTCTTC
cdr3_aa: CASSEYPSSSATYNEQFF

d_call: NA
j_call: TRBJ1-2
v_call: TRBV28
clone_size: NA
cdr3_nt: TGTGCCAGCAGAAAGGGACCGACTGCGGGGGGCTACACCTTC
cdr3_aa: CASRKGPTAGGYTF

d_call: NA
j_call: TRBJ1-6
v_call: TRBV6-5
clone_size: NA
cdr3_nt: TGTGCCAGCAGTTCACCAGGGGATAATTCACCCCTCCACTTT
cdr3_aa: CASSSPGDNSPLHF